Sequencing of this T cell receptor (beta chain) was carried out in a study of technical replicates of blood from a handful of donors. V lost 1 base to trimming and J lost 2 bases; unmatched junction nucleotides: 14. The CDR3 has 19 residues. From germline, CDR1 is SGHRS and CDR2 YFSETQ. TCRdb's table, derived via immunoSEQ multiplex PCR, lists solely in-frame clones and lacks some. The table shows 75,000 to 100,000 clones, with approximately 94% occurring only once. The sequencing sample was made of T cells isolated from PBMCs. The genes are TRBV5-1 and TRBJ2-5, with 10 positions matching TRBD2. This sequence originates from a human donor in good health. CDR3 nucleotide sequence: TGCGCCAGCAGCTTGTTGTCACTAGCGGGACTTGGGTCACAAGAGACCCAGTACTTC. It specifies CASSLLSLAGLGSQETQYF.